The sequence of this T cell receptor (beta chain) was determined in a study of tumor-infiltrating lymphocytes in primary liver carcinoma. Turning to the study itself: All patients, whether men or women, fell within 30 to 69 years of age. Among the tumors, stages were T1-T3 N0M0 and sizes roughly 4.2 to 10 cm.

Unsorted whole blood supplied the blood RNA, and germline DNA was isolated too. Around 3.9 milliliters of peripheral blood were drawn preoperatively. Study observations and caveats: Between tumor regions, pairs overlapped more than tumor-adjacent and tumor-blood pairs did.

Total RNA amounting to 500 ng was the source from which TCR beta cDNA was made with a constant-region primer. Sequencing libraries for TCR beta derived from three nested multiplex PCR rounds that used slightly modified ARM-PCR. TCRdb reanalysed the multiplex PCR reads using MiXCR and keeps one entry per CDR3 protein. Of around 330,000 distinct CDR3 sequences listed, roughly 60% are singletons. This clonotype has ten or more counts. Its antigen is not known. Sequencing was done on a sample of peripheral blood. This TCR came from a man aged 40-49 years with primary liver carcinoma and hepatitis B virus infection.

The CDR3 nucleotides read TGTGCCATCAGTGGGGGGACAGGGTACTATGGCTACACCTTC. Its translation: CAISGGTGYYGYTF. The chain couples TRBV10-3 to TRBJ1-2; 9 positions match TRBD1. Germline CDR1 reads ENHRY; CDR2 reads SYGVKD. The junction had 3 bases not matched to a gene; V was cut back by 4 bases and J by 3 bases. The CDR3 is 14 amino acids.